A selection of T cell receptor beta chains follows, all from one sample in a study of cytomegalovirus exposure and HLA in healthy donors. The protocol was immunoSEQ multiplex PCR, while the TCRdb copy is restricted to in-frame clones and leaves out a portion. Among 47,000 or so clones listed, approximately 90% were seen once. The sequenced material came from PBMCs. These receptor sequences come from a man in his late teens or twenties in good health and CMV-seronegative. Both conserved end residues are part of each CDR3. A D gene is named only where the DNA matches it firmly. Some rows have no size entry. The others give once, few or many, or a class for an expanded clone.

clone_size,j_call,v_call,d_call,cdr3_nt,cdr3_aa
.,TRBJ2-7,TRBV15,.,TGTGCCACCAGCAGAGATCTCTCAGACGGGTCCTACGAGCAGTACTTC,CATSRDLSDGSYEQYF
.,TRBJ2-7,TRBV28,.,TGTGCCAGCAGTTTATTCGGCTACGAGCAGTACTTC,CASSLFGYEQYF
.,TRBJ2-7,TRBV21-1,.,TGTGCCAGCAGAAAGGACCCCGGACAGCCGATCCAACGGGAGTACTTC,CASRKDPGQPIQREYF
.,TRBJ2-1,TRBV13,.,TGTGCCAGCAGCCCCGTTCAGGTTTCTCGGAATGAGCAGTTCTTC,CASSPVQVSRNEQFF
.,TRBJ1-1,TRBV10-1,.,TGCGCCAGCAGGATGACAGTGAACACTGAAGCTTTCTTT,CASRMTVNTEAFF
.,TRBJ2-3,TRBV11-2,TRBD2,TGTGCCAGCAGCTTAGGGGGGACCGGGGGGGATACGCAGTATTTT,CASSLGGTGGDTQYF
.,TRBJ2-5,TRBV7-9,TRBD2,TGTGCCAGCAGCTTAGGCGCTAGCGGGAGTTACGAGACCCAGTACTTC,CASSLGASGSYETQYF
.,TRBJ1-4,TRBV7-9,.,TGTGCCAGCAGCCCTATACATGAAAAACTGTTTTTT,CASSPIHEKLFF
.,TRBJ1-2,TRBV7-2,.,TGTGCCAGCAGCGCCGAAAGACAGTACTATGGCTACACCTTC,CASSAERQYYGYTF
.,TRBJ1-4,TRBV28,.,TGTGCCAGCAACGACAGGAGGGAAAAACTGTTTTTT,CASNDRREKLFF
.,TRBJ2-3,TRBV5-1,.,TGCGCCAGCAGCTTTGCGGGGTCAGATACGCAGTATTTT,CASSFAGSDTQYF
.,TRBJ2-1,TRBV28,.,TGTGCCAGCAGTTTAGATAGGCAGGGGGGCTCCTACAATGAGCAGTTCTTC,CASSLDRQGGSYNEQFF
.,TRBJ1-2,TRBV10-3,TRBD1,TGTGCCATCAGTGAGCGACAGGGGGGGTATGGCTACACCTTC,CAISERQGGYGYTF
.,TRBJ2-3,TRBV19,TRBD1,TGTGCCAGTGCCCCCCAGGGGGCGAGGGCAGATACGCAGTATTTT,CASAPQGARADTQYF
.,TRBJ2-2,TRBV19,TRBD2,TGTGCCAGTAGTTGGGGGACTAGCGTTTTCGCGAACACCGGGGAGCTGTTTTTT,CASSWGTSVFANTGELFF
.,TRBJ2-1,TRBV4-2,TRBD2,TGTGCCAGCAGCCTAGCGGGAGATCGGAATGAGCAGTTCTTC,CASSLAGDRNEQFF
.,TRBJ2-5,TRBV6-5,TRBD2,TGTGCCAGCAGTGGGGGGGGGTCGCAAGAGACCCAGTACTTC,CASSGGGSQETQYF
.,TRBJ2-7,TRBV5-1,.,TGCGCCAGCAGCTTGGCCCCCTCGGTCTACGAGCAGTACTTC,CASSLAPSVYEQYF
.,TRBJ2-7,TRBV28,TRBD2,TGTGCCAGCAGTTTCACGAACTTGGGGGGACTAGCGGGCCGAGAGCAGTACTTC,CASSFTNLGGLAGREQYF
few,TRBJ2-7,TRBV5-6,.,TGTGCCAGCAGCCTCGGGGGGCAGGTCGTTGGGTACGAGCAGTACTTC,CASSLGGQVVGYEQYF
.,TRBJ1-1,TRBV7-3,TRBD1,TGTGCCAGCAGCGTAACGACAGGGGGGAACACTGAAGCTTTCTTT,CASSVTTGGNTEAFF
.,TRBJ1-5,TRBV19,TRBD1,TGTGCCAGTACCGGACAGGGCAATCAGCCCCAGCATTTT,CASTGQGNQPQHF
.,TRBJ2-7,TRBV27,.,TGTGCCACTACGAGCTCCTACGAGCAGTACTTC,CATTSSYEQYF
.,TRBJ1-2,TRBV30,.,TGTGCCTTAAAAAGGACAGCCGCCTATGGCTACACCTTC,CALKRTAAYGYTF
.,TRBJ2-2,TRBV5-1,.,TGCGCCAGCAGCTTGGCCCTAGCGAGATTCACCGGGGAGCTGTTTTTT,CASSLALARFTGELFF
.,TRBJ2-3,TRBV9,TRBD2,TGTGCCAGCAGCTCGAGCGGGAGGGGGACAGATACGCAGTATTTT,CASSSSGRGTDTQYF
.,TRBJ1-2,TRBV27,TRBD1,TGTGCCAGCAGCCGTGACAGGGCCTCCTATGGCTACACCTTC,CASSRDRASYGYTF
.,TRBJ2-7,TRBV10-1,TRBD2,TGCGCCAGCAGTGAATCTAGCGGGAGTGGATACGAGCAGTACTTC,CASSESSGSGYEQYF
.,TRBJ2-3,TRBV6-6,.,TGTGCCAGCAGTTACTCTGTAGTCCGCACAGATACGCAGTATTTT,CASSYSVVRTDTQYF
few,TRBJ1-4,TRBV6-1,TRBD1,TGTGCCAGCAGTGAACACAGGGGAAGTGGGAATGAAAAACTGTTTTTT,CASSEHRGSGNEKLFF
once,TRBJ2-1,TRBV4-1,.,TGCGCCAGCAGCCAAGGGGCTAGCGCCAATCACAATGAGCAGTTCTTC,CASSQGASANHNEQFF
.,TRBJ2-2,TRBV9,.,TGTGCCAGCAGCGGGGGGACATCCTCCACCGGGGAGCTGTTTTTT,CASSGGTSSTGELFF
.,TRBJ1-1,TRBV23-1,TRBD1,TGCGCCAGCAGTCACCCGACAGGGGAGAACACTGAAGCTTTCTTT,CASSHPTGENTEAFF
.,TRBJ2-1,TRBV7-2,TRBD2,TGTGCCAGCACCTTAGGGGGACTAGCTTTGAATGAGCAGTTCTTC,CASTLGGLALNEQFF
once,TRBJ2-2,TRBV6-1,.,TGTGCCAGCGAACAACAGCCGAACACCGGGGAGCTGTTTTTT,CASEQQPNTGELFF
once,TRBJ2-6,TRBV28,TRBD1,TGTGCCACCGTTGGACAGGGAAGATCTGGGGCCAACGTCCTGACTTTC,CATVGQGRSGANVLTF
.,TRBJ2-2,TRBV6-4,.,TGTGCCAGCAGCCGTACGAACACCGGGGAGCTGTTTTTT,CASSRTNTGELFF
.,TRBJ2-1,TRBV5-1,TRBD2,TGCGCCAGCAGCTTGGGGGGAGGGAGTTACAATGAGCAGTTCTTC,CASSLGGGSYNEQFF
.,TRBJ2-2,TRBV4-1,TRBD1,TGCGCCAGCAGCCAAGAAGACAGGGTCACCGGGGAGCTGTTTTTT,CASSQEDRVTGELFF
.,TRBJ2-2,TRBV7-9,TRBD2,TGTGCCAGCAGCCTCGATTTGGCGGGAGGTACCGGGGAGCTGTTTTTT,CASSLDLAGGTGELFF
.,TRBJ2-1,TRBV27,TRBD2,TGTGCCAGCAGTTTTAGTAGCGGGAGGGCCGATTACAATGAGCAGTTCTTC,CASSFSSGRADYNEQFF
.,TRBJ2-7,TRBV6-5,TRBD2,TGTGCCAGCAGTAAACTAGCGGGAGGGAGTTACGAGCAGTACTTC,CASSKLAGGSYEQYF
.,TRBJ2-1,TRBV5-4,TRBD2,TGTGCCAGCAGCTTGGATAACCCGGGACTGGGGGGGGAGAATGAGCAGTTCTTC,CASSLDNPGLGGENEQFF
.,TRBJ2-7,TRBV2,.,TGTGCCAGCAGGGAGAGCAGTCTAGAGCAGTACTTC,CASRESSLEQYF
.,TRBJ2-1,TRBV7-9,.,TGTGCCAGCAGCTCCGACCGGGTGCCCAATGAGCAGTTCTTC,CASSSDRVPNEQFF
.,TRBJ2-7,TRBV7-2,TRBD2,TGTGCCAGCAGCCAAAGCGGGAGTAGCCACGAGCAGTACTTC,CASSQSGSSHEQYF
.,TRBJ2-7,TRBV15,.,TGTGCCACCGCCGACAGGGCCCGGAGGACGCCCGGGGGCGAGCAGTACTTC,CATADRARRTPGGEQYF
.,TRBJ1-1,TRBV19,.,TGTGTCAGTAGTATCGGGGGAACTGAAGCTTTCTTT,CVSSIGGTEAFF
.,TRBJ2-7,TRBV7-9,TRBD2,TGTGCCAGCAGCTTAGAGGGGCGGGAGGGCCGGACGCAGTACTTC,CASSLEGREGRTQYF
.,TRBJ2-3,TRBV18,.,TGTGCCAGCTCACCCCTCTTAGCGGCGGCGGCAGATACGCAGTATTTT,CASSPLLAAAADTQYF
.,TRBJ2-1,TRBV27,.,.,CASSLSKVASGSLSEFF
.,TRBJ1-1,TRBV23-1,TRBD1,TGCGCCATGGTCCCTAAAGGGAAGGGGGCTCTGAACACTGAAGCTTTCTTT,CAMVPKGKGALNTEAFF